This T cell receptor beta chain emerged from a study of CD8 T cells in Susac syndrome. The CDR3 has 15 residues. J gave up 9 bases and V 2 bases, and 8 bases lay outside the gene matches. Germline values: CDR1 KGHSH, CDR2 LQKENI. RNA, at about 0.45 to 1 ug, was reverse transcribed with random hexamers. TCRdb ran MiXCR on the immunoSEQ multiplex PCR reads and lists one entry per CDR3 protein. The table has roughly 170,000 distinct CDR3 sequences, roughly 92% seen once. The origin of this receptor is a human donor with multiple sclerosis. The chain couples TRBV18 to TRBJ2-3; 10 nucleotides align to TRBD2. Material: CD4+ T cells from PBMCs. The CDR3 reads CASSPIGLAGETQYF. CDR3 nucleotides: TGTGCCAGCTCACCAATAGGGCTAGCGGGAGAAACGCAGTATTTT.